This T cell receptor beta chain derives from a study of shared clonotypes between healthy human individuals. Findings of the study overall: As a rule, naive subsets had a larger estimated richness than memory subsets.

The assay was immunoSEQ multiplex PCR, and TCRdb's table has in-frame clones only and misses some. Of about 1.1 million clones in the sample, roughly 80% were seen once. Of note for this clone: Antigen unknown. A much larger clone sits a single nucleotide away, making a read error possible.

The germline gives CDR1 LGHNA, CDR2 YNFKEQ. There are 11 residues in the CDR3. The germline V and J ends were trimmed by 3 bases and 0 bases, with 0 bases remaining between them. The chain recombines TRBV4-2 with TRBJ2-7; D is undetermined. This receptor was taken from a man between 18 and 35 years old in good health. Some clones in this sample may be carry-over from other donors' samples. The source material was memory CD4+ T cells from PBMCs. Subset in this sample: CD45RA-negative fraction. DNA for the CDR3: TGTGCCAGCAGCCACTCCTACGAGCAGTACTTC. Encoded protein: CASSHSYEQYF.